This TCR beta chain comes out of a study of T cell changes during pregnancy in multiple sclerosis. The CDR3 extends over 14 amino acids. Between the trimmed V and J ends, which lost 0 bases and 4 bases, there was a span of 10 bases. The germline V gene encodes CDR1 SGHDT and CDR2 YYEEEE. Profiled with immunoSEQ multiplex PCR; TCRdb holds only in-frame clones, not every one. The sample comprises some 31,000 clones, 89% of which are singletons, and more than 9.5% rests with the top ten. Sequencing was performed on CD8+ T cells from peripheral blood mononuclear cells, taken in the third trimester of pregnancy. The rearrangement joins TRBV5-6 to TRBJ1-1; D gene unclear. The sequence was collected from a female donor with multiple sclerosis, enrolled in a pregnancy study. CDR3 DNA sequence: TGTGCCAGCAGCTTGGGAGGGCTCGGCACTGAAGCTTTCTTT. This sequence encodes CASSLGGLGTEAFF.